This is a list of T cell receptor beta chains from one sample in a study of cytomegalovirus exposure and HLA in healthy donors. Libraries were prepared by immunoSEQ multiplex PCR; TCRdb keeps only in-frame clonotypes and omits some of them. The sample has about 150,000 clones; roughly 78% are singletons. The sample consisted of PBMCs. The receptors stem from a man aged 35 to 55 in good health and CMV-seropositive. Both conserved end residues are part of each CDR3. The D gene is left open where the match is weak. The listing skips clone size in some rows; elsewhere it reads once, few, many or a size class.

D	size	V	J	DNA	CDR3
-	-	TRBV5-4	TRBJ2-3	TGTGCCAGCAGCTTGTCTCTAGCCCAAGATACGCAGTATTTT	CASSLSLAQDTQYF
-	-	TRBV7-9	TRBJ1-5	TGTGCCAGCAGCTTGCAGGAGGGAGGGCCCCAGCATTTT	CASSLQEGGPQHF
TRBD2	few	TRBV14	TRBJ2-7	TGTGCCAGCAGCCAGGCTAGCGGGAGGGTATACGAGCAGTACTTC	CASSQASGRVYEQYF
TRBD2	-	TRBV19	TRBJ2-7	TGTGCCAGTACTCCGGGACTAGCGGGAGGGAAAGAGCAGTACTTC	CASTPGLAGGKEQYF
-	-	TRBV9	TRBJ1-1	TGTGCCAGCAGCGTGACAGTCAACACTGAAGCTTTCTTT	CASSVTVNTEAFF
TRBD1	-	TRBV19	TRBJ2-5	TGTGCCAGTAGTGCCCAAAGGGGCCAGGGGGCCCTTCTCCTCAAGACCCAGTACTTC	CASSAQRGQGALLLKTQYF
TRBD1	few	TRBV29-1	TRBJ2-3	TGCAGCGTTTCAGGTCCGGGACAGGGGGCCCCAGATACGCAGTATTTT	CSVSGPGQGAPDTQYF
-	-	TRBV7-3	TRBJ1-2	TGTGCCAGCAGCTCCGGGACTAGGGACTACGGCTACACCTTC	CASSSGTRDYGYTF
TRBD2	-	TRBV14	TRBJ2-1	TGTGCCAGCAGCCAACCTACGGGACTAGCTACCTACAATGAGCAGTTCTTC	CASSQPTGLATYNEQFF
-	-	TRBV29-1	TRBJ1-1	TGCAGCGTTGAAGGGACAGCAAACACTGAAGCTTTCTTT	CSVEGTANTEAFF
-	-	TRBV7-2	TRBJ1-1	TGTGCCAGCAGCTTCTCGGAATCCCAGGGAGAAGCTTTCTTT	CASSFSESQGEAFF
-	-	TRBV29-1	TRBJ2-1	TGCAGCGTTGAGGGCCCTTACGGCGATGAGCAGTTCTTC	CSVEGPYGDEQFF
TRBD1	-	TRBV6-5	TRBJ2-7	TGTGCCAGCAGCCCAACGCAAGGGACAGACTACGAGCAGTACTTC	CASSPTQGTDYEQYF
TRBD1	-	TRBV10-1	TRBJ2-2	TGCGCCAGCAGTGAGAGGGGGCTAACCGGGGAGCTGTTTTTT	CASSERGLTGELFF
TRBD1	-	TRBV7-9	TRBJ1-1	TGTGCCAGCGATAGACAGGGGGATGAAGCTTTCTTT	CASDRQGDEAFF
TRBD2	-	TRBV19	TRBJ2-3	TGTGCCAGTAGTAATGGACGGACTAGCGGGTACACAGATACGCAGTATTTT	CASSNGRTSGYTDTQYF
-	-	TRBV21-1	TRBJ2-5	TGTGCCAGCAGCAAGCTAGCGGGAACGAAAGAGACCCAGTACTTC	CASSKLAGTKETQYF
TRBD1	-	TRBV27	TRBJ2-7	TGTGCCAGCAGTCCAGGACAGGGCACAAGCTCCTACGAGCAGTACTTC	CASSPGQGTSSYEQYF
-	few	TRBV6-5	TRBJ2-5	TGTGCCAGCAGTTACACCCGGGTAGAGACCCAGTACTTC	CASSYTRVETQYF
-	-	TRBV18	TRBJ1-4	TGTGCCAGCTCACCGACCTCCGAGGGAAAACTGTTTTTT	CASSPTSEGKLFF
TRBD1	-	TRBV6-5	TRBJ2-7	TGTGCCAGCAGTCCGGGACAGGGAATCTACGAGCAGTACTTC	CASSPGQGIYEQYF
-	few	TRBV5-8	TRBJ2-2	TGTGCCAGCAGCTTGGTTTCGGGATTTGGCGGGGAGCTGTTTTTT	CASSLVSGFGGELFF
TRBD2	-	TRBV6-4	TRBJ2-1	TGTGCCAGCAGTGGACTAGCGGGAGTAAACAATGAGCAGTTCTTC	CASSGLAGVNNEQFF
-	-	TRBV11-2	TRBJ2-2	TGTGCCAGCAGCTTAGAGCCGGGAACCGACACCGGGGAGCTGTTTTTT	CASSLEPGTDTGELFF
TRBD1	-	TRBV29-1	TRBJ1-4	TGCAGCGCCTCCGGGACAGCCGAAAAACTGTTTTTT	CSASGTAEKLFF
TRBD1	-	TRBV6-1	TRBJ2-7	TGTGCCAGCACTTTGGACAGGAGATACGAGCAGTACTTC	CASTLDRRYEQYF
TRBD1	few	TRBV6-5	TRBJ2-7	TGTGCCAGCAGTTCTATAGGACAGGGGGGGCACGAGCAGTACTTC	CASSSIGQGGHEQYF
-	once	TRBV4-1	TRBJ2-7	TGCGCCAGCAGCCAAGAAGACAGTTCCTACGAGCAGTACTTC	CASSQEDSSYEQYF
TRBD1	-	TRBV4-1	TRBJ1-5	TGCGCCAGCAGCTGGGGACAGGGCCGAAATCAGCCCCAGCATTTT	CASSWGQGRNQPQHF
-	-	TRBV5-4	TRBJ1-2	TGTGCCAGCAGCTTGGGAGGCTTTGGCTACACCTTC	CASSLGGFGYTF
-	-	TRBV6-4	TRBJ1-2	TGTGCCAGCAGTCCAGGGTATGACGGCTATGGCTACACCTTC	CASSPGYDGYGYTF
-	-	TRBV10-2	TRBJ2-2	TGCGCCAGCAAAGGACAGCGGGGAACCGGGGAGCTGTTTTTT	CASKGQRGTGELFF
-	few	TRBV7-7	TRBJ2-5	TGTGCCGTAGGGGCCCCGAGTCGGGGGGAGACCCAGTACTTC	CAVGAPSRGETQYF
TRBD1	few	TRBV2	TRBJ1-1	TGTGCCAGCAGAGCAGGGGGCGCTAACACTGAAGCTTTCTTT	CASRAGGANTEAFF
-	-	TRBV6-5	TRBJ1-1	TGTGCCAGCAGTTACTCCAGTGGGAGCGCTGAAGCTTTCTTT	CASSYSSGSAEAFF
TRBD1	-	TRBV6-1	TRBJ2-3	TGTGCCAGCAGTTGGACAGGGAGCACAGATACGCAGTATTTT	CASSWTGSTDTQYF
-	-	TRBV5-4	TRBJ2-1	TGTGCCAGCAGCTTGGGTGCTGGAGGTACCTCCTACAATGAGCAGTTCTTC	CASSLGAGGTSYNEQFF
-	-	TRBV7-2	TRBJ2-2	TGTGCCAGCAGCTTAAGTCCCTCAGCCGGGGAGCTGTTTTTT	CASSLSPSAGELFF
-	once	TRBV19	TRBJ1-5	TGTGCCAGTAGTATAGAGGGGACGGGACTAAGCAATCAGCCCCAGCATTTT	CASSIEGTGLSNQPQHF
TRBD2	-	TRBV5-1	TRBJ2-1	TGCGCCAGCAGCTTGGTATCGGGGGGGAAATACAATGAGCAGTTCTTC	CASSLVSGGKYNEQFF
-	-	TRBV4-2	TRBJ1-2	TGTGCCAGCAGCCAAGTGGGAGGGTACTATGGCTACACCTTC	CASSQVGGYYGYTF
-	many	TRBV7-2	TRBJ2-7	TGTGCCAGCAGCTTAGATCCCCAGGGGTACGAGCAGTACTTC	CASSLDPQGYEQYF
-	-	TRBV28	TRBJ2-1	TGTGCCAGTTGGGGAGCACTACCTTCCAATGAGCAGTTCTTC	CASWGALPSNEQFF
-	-	TRBV6-5	TRBJ2-4	TGTGCCAGCAGTTACGTGAAAGGGGTAGCCAAAAACATTCAGTACTTC	CASSYVKGVAKNIQYF
TRBD2	-	TRBV28	TRBJ2-3	TGTGCCAGCAGTTTAACATTAGCGGGGGAAGGAGATACGCAGTATTTT	CASSLTLAGEGDTQYF
TRBD2	once	TRBV2	TRBJ2-2	TGTGCCAGCAGTGTACCTAGCGGGAGTTCCGGGGAGCTGTTTTTT	CASSVPSGSSGELFF
TRBD1	-	TRBV19	TRBJ1-5	TGTGCCAGTAGTTGGGATACTAGGACAGGGACTGACCAGCCCCAGCATTTT	CASSWDTRTGTDQPQHF
-	-	TRBV19	TRBJ2-7	TGTGCCAGTAGTATTGTATACGGGAGCTCCTACGAGCAGTACTTC	CASSIVYGSSYEQYF
TRBD2	-	TRBV12-5	TRBJ2-2	TGTGCTAGTGGTTTGGTAGCGGGAGGGGGCACCGGGGAGCTGTTTTTT	CASGLVAGGGTGELFF
-	-	TRBV9	TRBJ2-3	TGTGCCAGCAGCGTCGGTTCCTCAGATACGCAGTATTTT	CASSVGSSDTQYF
-	-	TRBV4-1	TRBJ1-1	TGCGCCAGCCCCCGCCGGGATTTCGCTGAAGCTTTCTTT	CASPRRDFAEAFF
TRBD2	-	TRBV27	TRBJ2-5	TGTGCCAGCAGGGGCGCTAGCGGGAACCAAGGGACCCAGTACTTC	CASRGASGNQGTQYF
-	few	TRBV6-1	TRBJ1-1	TGTGCCAGTTCACGGGAGGGCACTGAAGCTTTCTTT	CASSREGTEAFF
TRBD1	once	TRBV5-4	TRBJ2-2	TGTGCCAGCAGCTGGGGACAGACGAACACCGGGGAGCTGTTTTTT	CASSWGQTNTGELFF
-	-	TRBV6-6	TRBJ1-4	TGTGCCAGCAGTTCTGCAGGGTCTAATGAAAAACTGTTTTTT	CASSSAGSNEKLFF
TRBD1	-	TRBV19	TRBJ1-2	TGTGCCAGTAGTATAGTCGGGACAGCTAACTATGGCTACACCTTC	CASSIVGTANYGYTF